One T cell receptor beta chain is described in this entry. Its antigen specificity is not known. It has no much larger one-base neighbor in the sample; base qualities were not kept. From the cysteine through the phenylalanine, the CDR3 covers 13 amino acids. CDR3 DNA is the only sequence kept; it has 39 bases, read in frame from the first base. V sheds 6 bases and J sheds 4 bases, leaving 12 bases between their ends. The sample belongs to a study of blood T cell repertoires in COVID-19 (dated by TCRdb to between 2020 and 2021). Context from the whole study: Samples from collaborators originated in the United States, Italy and Spain and spanned both the acute and convalescent phases of COVID-19. The repertoires were made available in a free public database intended to serve as a resource for research on the immune response to SARS-CoV-2. The samples were drawn from two sources: the first 160 participants of the ongoing ImmuneRACE study, and over 950 subjects contributed by 6 global collaborators. The sample metadata nearly always contained a de-identified subject ID, COVID-19 status, age in years and sex. The prospective study material was composed of cDNA or gDNA derived from T cells, B-cell-depleted T cells, or PBMCs. Where available, HLA class I and class II types were obtained from metadata supplied by the sample provider rather than from assay-based typing. Subjects who had been exposed to COVID-19, were actively infected with it, or had recovered from it provided the deeply sampled blood TCRbeta repertoires that made up the dataset.

Whole blood was collected in K2EDTA tubes by collaborating institutions according to the institutions' own protocols. Collaborator samples were shipped for TCRbeta analysis as frozen whole blood, isolated PBMCs, or DNA extracted from either sample type. Study-level results and caveats: Clinical and demographic metadata were provided uncurated, with the amount varying by source and participant.

TCRbeta CDR3 regions were amplified from genomic DNA by means of the immunoSEQ Assay, a bias-controlled multiplex PCR. In the original analysis: Nucleated cell counts per sample were estimated from amplification of reference gene primers within the assay. To quantify the absolute abundance of each unique TCRbeta CDR3 rearrangement, sequence reads were collapsed and filtered. For each sample, productive Simpson clonality was calculated by taking the square root of Simpson's diversity index across productive rearrangements. Imported from immuneACCESS, the table was reduced by TCRdb to in-frame sequences with V and J called. These copies leave out some clones; in studies compared against another copy, an unresolved V gene accounts for under half, and the cause of the remainder is not known. V, J and clone size reflect that table, while D and trimming were determined from the DNA. The sample table records under 100,000 clones; under 90% of these occur just once. The ten largest account for approximately 3.6% of the sample.

The sequence was obtained from a woman aged 70-85 years with acute or convalescent COVID-19. Sequenced: peripheral blood. This sequence uses TRBV12-3 or TRBV12-4 and TRBJ1-2; perhaps TRBD1 is the D gene, with 5 bases matching. The DNA sequence reads TGTGCCAGCAGACCCGACAGTCCCTATGGCTACACCTTC. Translated, this is CASRPDSPYGYTF.